The 19 T cell receptor beta chains reported below all come from one sample, sequenced in a study of regulatory T cells in long-lasting Graves disease (dated by TCRdb to 2020 to 2022). The intended sense of this specimen's time point label: newly diagnosed GD, antithyroid drugs for less than 3 months. RNA was extracted from PBMCs in TRIzol for both TCR sequencing and RNA sequencing. Library creation used multiplex PCR. The sequencer listed for this sample is Illumina HiSeq 4000. CDR3 regions were amplified by Arm-PCR with iRepertoire HTBI primers to construct TCR beta libraries. In TCRdb, the public reads were trimmed at Q25 with fastp and aligned with MiXCR, with productive beta chains retained. For every CDR3 protein sequence, its rows merge into one entry that carries the most common genes and DNA. In this sample the table shows hundreds of thousands of distinct CDR3 sequences, around 15% of which occur a single time. Jointly, the top ten make up just under 25% of the sample.

The same data also contributed to another study, on T cells in Graves' hyperthyroidism and ophthalmopathy.

The specimen was peripheral blood mononuclear cells (PBMCs), collected at new diagnosis, from a patient treated with antithyroid drugs. The receptors here all came from a woman aged 40-60 years with Graves disease. Donor details come from another sample of the same person, matched by shared clones.

This clonotype was detected ten times or more. The chain employs TRBV12-3 or TRBV12-4 and TRBJ1-6; the D is unclear. The CDR3 consists of 13 residues. The V end lost 4 bases, the J end lost 11 bases, and 12 bases lay between the germline ends. The CDR3 spells CASSSHGAAPLHF. The DNA for the CDR3 is TGTGCCAGCAGTTCCCACGGTGCAGCACCCCTCCACTTT.

This clonotype appeared many times. The chain joins TRBV12-3 or TRBV12-4 to TRBJ1-2; TRBD1 is a possible D gene (6 bases). Deletions cut 5 bases from V and 6 bases from J, with 25 bases between. This CDR3 contains 17 residues. The CDR3 coding sequence is TGTGCCAGCAGTCAAACGGAGGGGGTGTTCTGGGGGAATGGCTACACCTTC. Its translation is CASSQTEGVFWGNGYTF.

In its sample, this clonotype was seen many times. The V gene is TRBV5-1, the J gene TRBJ1-6, with D unclear. V shed 2 bases and J shed 7 bases, with 10 bases lying between them. CDR1 and CDR2 from the germline V gene are SGHRS and YFSETQ. CDR3 length equals 14 residues. CDR3 residues: CASSFSQTNSPLHF. CDR3 sequence (DNA): TGCGCCAGCAGCTTCAGTCAGACGAATTCACCCCTCCACTTT.

The table lists this clonotype with a few counts. V is TRBV2 and J is TRBJ1-5; unclear D gene. Per the germline V gene, CDR1 is SNHLY and CDR2 is FYNNEI. The CDR3 runs to 12 residues. Trimming cost V 4 bases and J 7 bases, with 8 bases left between them. CDR3 DNA: TGTGCCAGCAGTGTGGGCAGCCAGCCCCAGCATTTT. Translation: CASSVGSQPQHF.

This clonotype was observed at least ten times. The rearrangement links TRBV2 to TRBJ1-4; D not resolved. The V gene's germline CDR1 is SNHLY and CDR2 FYNNEI. V was cut by 2 bases and J by 0 bases, with 13 bases left in between. The CDR3 length is 17 residues. The chain's CDR3 is CASSESEVEATNEKLFF. The CDR3 DNA is TGTGCCAGCAGTGAATCAGAGGTGGAAGCAACTAATGAAAAACTGTTTTTT.

J is TRBJ1-1 and V is TRBV6-1, with D possibly being TRBD1 (6 bases). Deletions cut 6 bases from V and 1 base from J, with 15 bases between. The CDR3 totals 15 residues. Germline-derived CDR1 and CDR2 are MNHNS and SASEGT. CDR3 sequence reads: CASSQDRTGNTEAFF. DNA of the CDR3: TGTGCCAGCAGCCAAGACAGGACGGGGAACACTGAAGCTTTCTTT.

Only one count was recorded for this clonotype. V and J are TRBV5-1 and TRBJ2-1, with a tentative D call TRBD1 (5 bases). Per germline, CDR1 SGHRS and CDR2 YFSETQ. The V gene lost 3 bases and the J gene lost 1 base, with 14 bases spanning the gap. This CDR3 has 16 residues. The CDR3 coding sequence is TGCGCCAGCAGCTCAGCATGGGGCCCGTCCTACAATGAGCAGTTCTTC. This translates into CASSSAWGPSYNEQFF.

Details on this clonotype: A single base is all that separates this from a far larger clone, so a read error is likely. This chain links TRBV6-1 with TRBJ1-2; D is perhaps TRBD1 (5 bases). The germline gives CDR1 MNHNS, CDR2 SASEGT. The CDR3 is 13 residues long. The ends were cut back, 6 bases at V and 4 bases at J, with 12 bases in the middle. The CDR3 sequence is CASRSAGGYGYTF. The DNA of the CDR3 is TGTGCCAGCAGATCGGCCGGGGGCTATGGCTACACCTTC.

This clonotype has ten or more counts. The chain is built from TRBV28 and TRBJ2-7; D remains ambiguous. V dropped 5 bases and J dropped 0 bases, with 14 bases sitting between them. CDR1 and CDR2 from the germline V gene are MDHEN and SYDVKM. The CDR3 is made up of 15 amino acids. CDR3 coding DNA: TGTGCCAGCAGTACCCCAAGTGGGGACTCCTACGAGCAGTACTTC. Amino acids: CASSTPSGDSYEQYF.

The chain couples TRBV29-1 to TRBJ2-2; 9 nucleotides align to TRBD1. This CDR3 has 15 residues. After removal of 4 bases from V and 7 bases from J, the junction contained 10 bases not matched to a gene. Germline-derived CDR1 and CDR2 are SQVTM and ANQGSEA. The CDR3 nucleotides are TGCAGCGTTGGTCCCGGGACAGGGCCAAGCGGGGAGCTGTTTTTT. This sequence encodes CSVGPGTGPSGELFF.

This clonotype was picked up a small number of times. The chain uses TRBV14 and TRBJ1-6; D is undetermined. The germline V gene has CDR1 SGHDN and CDR2 FVKESK. The CDR3 length is 15 residues. V lost 4 bases, J lost 2 bases, and 9 bases lay in between. CDR3 sequence: CASSRGEAYNSPLHF. CDR3 sequence (DNA): TGTGCCAGCAGCCGCGGGGAGGCCTATAATTCACCCCTCCACTTT.

The table lists this clonotype with many counts. The CDR3 DNA reads as TGCGCCAGCAGCCTAACGTCGGATAGCAATCAGCCCCAGCATTTT. This codes for CASSLTSDSNQPQHF. This rearrangement joins TRBV5-1 to TRBJ1-5; no clear D gene. Germline V gene data show CDR1 as SGHRS and CDR2 as YFSETQ. The V end was cut by 4 bases, the J end by 0 bases, with 11 bases between. This CDR3 has 15 amino acids.

This clonotype was detected ten times or more. CDR3 residues: CASSPLTGLGEQYF. CDR3 nucleotide sequence: TGTGCCAGCAGCCCCCTGACTGGCCTAGGCGAGCAGTACTTC. The V call is TRBV11-2, the J call TRBJ2-7; D remains ambiguous. CDR1 is SGHAT and CDR2 is FQNNGV in the germline V gene. The CDR3 length is 14 residues. V lost 5 bases to trimming and J lost 6 bases, with 17 bases between them.

The chain recombines TRBV6-2 or TRBV6-3 with TRBJ2-2; 8 bases map to TRBD1. Germline CDR1 and CDR2: MNHEY and SVGEGT. The CDR3 extends over 15 amino acids. The V segment lost 5 bases and the J segment 4 bases; nucleotides outside the gene matches: 6. This CDR3 is CASSQTGDGTGELFF. The DNA of the CDR3 is TGTGCCAGCAGTCAGACAGGGGACGGCACCGGGGAGCTGTTTTTT.

There are a few counts of this clonotype. This chain uses TRBV11-2 with TRBJ1-6; perhaps TRBD1 as D (5 bases). Germline CDR1 reads SGHAT; CDR2 reads FQNNGV. V was shortened by 1 base and J by 7 bases, with 11 bases between the two germline ends. This CDR3 spans 15 amino acids. The CDR3 reads CASSLVSGGNSPLHF. In DNA, the CDR3 is TGTGCCAGCAGCTTAGTCAGTGGGGGGAATTCACCCCTCCACTTT.

A word on this clonotype: With a much larger clone just one base away, this may be a read error. The V gene is TRBV12-3 or TRBV12-4, the J gene TRBJ2-3, with 9 positions matching TRBD1. With the DNA end fitting TRBJ2-7 better, the J assignment may be wrong. The CDR3 runs to 14 residues. The CDR3 is CASSTGGASYGQYF. The CDR3 DNA is TGTGCCAGCAGTACAGGGGGCGCATCGTACGGGCAGTACTTC.

This clonotype occurred a few times. The CDR3 region is CAISAGNQPQHF. The CDR3 nucleotides are TGTGCCATCAGTGCAGGCAATCAGCCCCAGCATTTT. This chain uses TRBV10-3 with TRBJ1-5; no definite D call. The CDR3 consists of 12 residues. Germline assignment: CDR1 ENHRY and CDR2 SYGVKD. V was clipped by 4 bases and J by 2 bases, with 3 bases between them.

The CDR3 coding sequence is TGTGCCAGCAGAGACAGGACTGGGGCCAACGTCCTGACTTTC. Encoded protein: CASRDRTGANVLTF. The genes are TRBV2 and TRBJ2-6; TRBD1 is a possible D gene (6 bases). The CDR3 length is 14 residues. The V gene's germline CDR1 is SNHLY and CDR2 FYNNEI. Trimming removed 6 bases at V and 2 bases at J, with 8 bases between.

A few counts support this clonotype. The chain combines TRBV6-4 with TRBJ2-5, with 7 bases fitting TRBD1. The CDR3 length is 15 residues. Germline CDR1 MRHNA, CDR2 SNTAGT. J gave up 5 bases and V 6 bases, and 12 bases lay outside the gene matches. The CDR3 coding sequence is TGTGCCAGCAGCCCGACAGGGAAAGTGCAGGAGACCCAGTACTTC. The encoded protein is CASSPTGKVQETQYF.